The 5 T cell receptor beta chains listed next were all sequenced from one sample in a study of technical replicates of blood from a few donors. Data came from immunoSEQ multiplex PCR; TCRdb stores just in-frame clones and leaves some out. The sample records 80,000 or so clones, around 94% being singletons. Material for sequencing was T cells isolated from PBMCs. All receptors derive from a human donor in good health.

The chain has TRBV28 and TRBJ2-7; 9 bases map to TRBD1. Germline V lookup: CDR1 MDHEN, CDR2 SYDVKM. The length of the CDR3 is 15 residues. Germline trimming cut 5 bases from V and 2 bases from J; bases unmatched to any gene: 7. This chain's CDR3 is CASSPPGTGPYEQYF. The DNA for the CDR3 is TGTGCCAGCAGTCCCCCCGGGACAGGGCCCTACGAGCAGTACTTC. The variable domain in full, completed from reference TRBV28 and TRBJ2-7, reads DVKVTQSSRYLVKRTGEKVFLECVQDMDHENMFWYRQDPGLGLRLIYFSYDVKMKEKGDIPEGYSVSREKKERFSLILESASTNQTSMYLCASSPPGTGPYEQYFGPGTRLTVT.

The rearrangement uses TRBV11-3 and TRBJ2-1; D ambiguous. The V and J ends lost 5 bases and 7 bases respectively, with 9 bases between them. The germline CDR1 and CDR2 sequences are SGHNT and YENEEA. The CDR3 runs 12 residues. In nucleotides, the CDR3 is TGTGCCAGCAGCGCAAACTCAAATGAGCAGTTCTTC. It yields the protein CASSANSNEQFF.

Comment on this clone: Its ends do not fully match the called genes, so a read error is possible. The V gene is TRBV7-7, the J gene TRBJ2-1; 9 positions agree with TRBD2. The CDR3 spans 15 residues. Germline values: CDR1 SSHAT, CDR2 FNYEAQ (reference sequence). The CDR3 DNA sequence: TGTGCTAGCAGCCAACAGGTAGCGGGAGTTACTGAGCAGTTCTTC. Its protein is CASSQQVAGVTEQFF. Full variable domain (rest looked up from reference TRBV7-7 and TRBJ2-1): GAGVSQSPRYKVTKRGQDVTLRCDPISSHATLYWYQQALGQGPEFLTYFNYEAQPDKSGLPSDRFSAERPEGSISTLTIQRTEQRDSAMYRCASSQQVAGVTEQFFGPGTRLTVL.

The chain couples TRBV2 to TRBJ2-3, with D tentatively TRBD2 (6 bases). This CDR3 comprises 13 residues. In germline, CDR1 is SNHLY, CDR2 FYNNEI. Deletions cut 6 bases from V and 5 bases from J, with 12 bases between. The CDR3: CASSTPGGDTQYF. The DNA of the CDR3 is TGTGCCAGCAGCACGCCCGGGGGAGATACGCAGTATTTT.

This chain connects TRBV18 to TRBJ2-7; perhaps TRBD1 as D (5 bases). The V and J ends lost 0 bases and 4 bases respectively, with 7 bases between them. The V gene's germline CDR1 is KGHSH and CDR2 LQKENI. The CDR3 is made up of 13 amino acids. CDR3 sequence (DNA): TGTGCCAGCTCACCACCAAGGGGTTACGAGCAGTACTTC. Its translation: CASSPPRGYEQYF.